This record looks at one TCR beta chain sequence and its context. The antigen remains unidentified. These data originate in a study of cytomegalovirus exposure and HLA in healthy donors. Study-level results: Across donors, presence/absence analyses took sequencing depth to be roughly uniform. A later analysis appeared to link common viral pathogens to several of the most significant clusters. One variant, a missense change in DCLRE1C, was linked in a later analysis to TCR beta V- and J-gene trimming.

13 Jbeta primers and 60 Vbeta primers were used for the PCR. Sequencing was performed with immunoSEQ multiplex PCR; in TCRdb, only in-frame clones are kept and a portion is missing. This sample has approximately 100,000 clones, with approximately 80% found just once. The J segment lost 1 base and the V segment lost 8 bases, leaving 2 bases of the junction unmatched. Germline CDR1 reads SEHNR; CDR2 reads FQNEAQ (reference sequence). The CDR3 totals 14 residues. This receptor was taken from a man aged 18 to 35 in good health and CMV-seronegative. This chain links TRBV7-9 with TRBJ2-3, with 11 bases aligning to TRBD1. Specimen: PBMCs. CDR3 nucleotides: TGTGCCAGCGGACAGGGGGCCGGCACAGATACGCAGTATTTT. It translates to CASGQGAGTDTQYF.